One and the same sample provided the 2 T cell receptor beta chains below, sequenced in a study of blood T cell repertoires in COVID-19. Using immunoSEQ multiplex PCR, the repertoire was profiled, and TCRdb retains in-frame clones only, with some absent. Of 200,000 to 300,000 clones listed, approximately 83% are singletons. The sample comprised peripheral blood. These receptors were obtained from a woman in her thirties who had recovered from COVID-19.

The gene calls are TRBV2 and TRBJ2-1; 9 positions match TRBD2. With V trimmed by 2 bases and J by 4 bases, 9 bases remained unmatched. CDR3 length: 17 residues. Germline-derived CDR1 and CDR2 are SNHLY and FYNNEI. CDR3: CASSESLAGEIYNEQFF. CDR3 nucleotides: TGTGCCAGCAGTGAATCCTTAGCGGGGGAAATATACAATGAGCAGTTCTTC.

The chain couples TRBV7-7 to TRBJ2-1; no clear D. The CDR3 extends over 17 amino acids. Trimming cost V 0 bases and J 4 bases, with 16 bases left between them. Germline CDR1 SSHAT, CDR2 FNYEAQ (reference sequence). The chain's CDR3 is CASSLALGQAPYNEQFF. The CDR3 DNA reads TGTGCCAGCAGCTTAGCGCTTGGGCAGGCCCCTTACAATGAGCAGTTCTTC.